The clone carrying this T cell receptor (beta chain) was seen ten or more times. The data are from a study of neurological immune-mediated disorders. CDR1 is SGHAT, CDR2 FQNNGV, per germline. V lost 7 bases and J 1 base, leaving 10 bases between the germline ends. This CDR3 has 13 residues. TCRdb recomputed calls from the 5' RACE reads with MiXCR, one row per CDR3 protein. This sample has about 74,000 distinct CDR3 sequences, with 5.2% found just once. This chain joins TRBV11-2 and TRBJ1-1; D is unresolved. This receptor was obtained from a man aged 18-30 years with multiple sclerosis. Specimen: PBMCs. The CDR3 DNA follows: TGTGCCAGCAATCGGGATCGGAACACTGAAGCTTTCTTT. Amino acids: CASNRDRNTEAFF.